This TCR beta chain was observed in a study of cytomegalovirus exposure and HLA in healthy donors. Study-wide points: Sequencing probably produced one cluster of sequence variants that were highly shared. Three chains tied to CMV proved CMV antigen-specific in vitro. Productive status was seen about 90% or about 30% of the time for most TCR beta V segments in an earlier analysis.

PCR amplification relied on 60 Vbeta primers (plus 13 Jbeta primers). TCRdb keeps only in-frame clones here, not all; method: immunoSEQ multiplex PCR. The sample carries 240,000 or so clones, 82% recorded once. Note on this clone: Its specificity is unknown.

Healthy individuals who donated bone marrow served as the donors. CDR3 length: 16 residues. CDR1 is MGHDK, CDR2 SYGVNS, per germline. The V end lost 2 bases, the J end lost 4 bases, and 17 bases lay between the germline ends. The clonotype originates from a woman in her thirties or forties in good health and CMV-seropositive. What was sequenced was PBMCs. The chain links TRBV25-1 to TRBJ1-1; a weak D match, TRBD1 (5 bases). The CDR3 sequence is CASSELGASGGTEAFF. The CDR3 DNA reads as TGTGCCAGCAGTGAACTAGGGGCTTCGGGGGGCACTGAAGCTTTCTTT.